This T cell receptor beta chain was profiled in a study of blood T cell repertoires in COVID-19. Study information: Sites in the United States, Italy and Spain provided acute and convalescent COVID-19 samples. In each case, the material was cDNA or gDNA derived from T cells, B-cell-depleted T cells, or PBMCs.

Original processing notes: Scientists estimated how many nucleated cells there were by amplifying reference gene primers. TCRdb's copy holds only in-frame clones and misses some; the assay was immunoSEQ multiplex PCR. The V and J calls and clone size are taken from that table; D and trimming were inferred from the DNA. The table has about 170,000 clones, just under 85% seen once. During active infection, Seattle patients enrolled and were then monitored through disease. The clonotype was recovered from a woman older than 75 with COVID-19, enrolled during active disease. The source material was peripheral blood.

The CDR3 spells CASSWGRYNEQFF. For the CDR3, the DNA is TGCGCCAGCAGCTGGGGGCGGTACAATGAGCAGTTCTTC. The chain couples TRBV5-1 to TRBJ2-1; possibly TRBD1 for D (6 bases). The CDR3 sequence is 13 residues long. In germline, CDR1 is SGHRS, CDR2 YFSETQ. Trimming pared 3 bases from V and 4 bases from J, leaving 8 bases between.